This T cell receptor (beta chain) is from a study of chemoradiotherapy in HPV16-positive cancers. With respect to this clone: The target antigen is unknown.

Over chemoradiotherapy, repertoires were sampled more than once. Libraries were prepared by immunoSEQ multiplex PCR; TCRdb keeps only in-frame clonotypes and omits some of them. Of about 3,500 clones detected, more than 65% appear once; the ten largest clones hold about 9.7%. Germline V gene data show CDR1 as ENHRY and CDR2 as SYGVKD. The CDR3 covers 13 residues. Losses at the gene ends were 4 bases for V and 7 bases for J; bases not matched to a gene: 7. Points from the study as a whole: In HPV16-positive patients, HPV-responsive T-cell expansion tracked better recurrence-free survival. During treatment, candidate HPV-specific clones and E7-related motifs expanded in tumor.

This TCR was sampled from a human donor with HPV-associated anogenital cancer. The sample in question was tumor tissue, obtained from a patient who underwent chemoradiotherapy. V gene TRBV10-3 combines with J gene TRBJ2-7; TRBD1 matches at 7 bases. The CDR3 loop reads CAISAGQTEEQYF. For the CDR3, the DNA is TGTGCCATCAGTGCGGGACAGACTGAGGAGCAGTACTTC.